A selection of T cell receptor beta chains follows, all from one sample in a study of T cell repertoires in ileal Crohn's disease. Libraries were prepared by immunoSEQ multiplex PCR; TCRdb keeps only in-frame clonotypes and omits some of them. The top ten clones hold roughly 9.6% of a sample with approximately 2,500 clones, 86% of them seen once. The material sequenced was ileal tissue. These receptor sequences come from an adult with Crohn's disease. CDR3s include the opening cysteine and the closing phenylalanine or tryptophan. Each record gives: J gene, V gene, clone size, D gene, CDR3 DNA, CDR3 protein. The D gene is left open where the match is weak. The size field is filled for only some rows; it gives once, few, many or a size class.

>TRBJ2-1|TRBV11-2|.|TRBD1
TGTGCCAGCAGTTGGACAGGGACTGGCTACAATGAGCAGTTCTTC
CASSWTGTGYNEQFF
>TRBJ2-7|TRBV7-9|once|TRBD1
TGTGCCAGCAGCGAGACAGGGGGCTCGGGCTACGAGCAGTACTTC
CASSETGGSGYEQYF
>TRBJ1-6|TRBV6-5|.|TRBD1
TGTGCCAGCAGGAAACAGGGGTTGAATTCACCCCTCCACTTT
CASRKQGLNSPLHF
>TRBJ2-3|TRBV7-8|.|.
TGTGCCACCCATCCGGGCACCTCTAGCACAGATACGCAGTATTTT
CATHPGTSSTDTQYF
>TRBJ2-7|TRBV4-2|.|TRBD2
TGTGCCAGCAGCCAAGATTTGACTAGCGGGCTATTCTACGAGCAGTACTTC
CASSQDLTSGLFYEQYF
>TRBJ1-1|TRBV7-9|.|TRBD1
TGTGCCAGCAGCGACCCGCCGACAGGGGACACTGAAGCTTTCTTT
CASSDPPTGDTEAFF
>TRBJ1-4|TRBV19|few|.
TGTGCCAGTAGTTCACGGACCGATTCTAATGAAAAACTGTTTTTT
CASSSRTDSNEKLFF
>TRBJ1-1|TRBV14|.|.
TGTGCCAGCAGCCTTATGAACCGGGGCACTGAAGCTTTCTTT
CASSLMNRGTEAFF
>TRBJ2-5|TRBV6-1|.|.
TGTGCCAGCAGTGAAGTGCGGGGCTTCGAGCAAGAGACCCAGTACTTC
CASSEVRGFEQETQYF
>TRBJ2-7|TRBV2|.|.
TGTGCCAGCAGGGACAGCTACGAGCAGTACTTC
CASRDSYEQYF
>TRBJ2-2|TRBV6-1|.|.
TGTGCCAGCGGTAGCCACGGCGGTATCGGGGAGCTGTTTTTT
CASGSHGGIGELFF
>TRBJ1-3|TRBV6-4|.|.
TGTGCCAGCGTAACAGGGACGCTTTGGGGCACCATATATTTT
CASVTGTLWGTIYF
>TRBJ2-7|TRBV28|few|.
TGTGCCAGCAGCTCCAAGCCCGACGCCCTCTACGAGCAGTACTTC
CASSSKPDALYEQYF
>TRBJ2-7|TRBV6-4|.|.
TGTGCCAGCAGTCCCTCATACGAGCAGTACTTC
CASSPSYEQYF
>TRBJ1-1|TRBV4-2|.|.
TGTGCCAGCAGCCAAGACCGGACCATGAACACTGAAGCTTTCTTT
CASSQDRTMNTEAFF
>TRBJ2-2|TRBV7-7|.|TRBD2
TGTGCTAGCAGCTTAGAGCCCGGGACTAGCGGGAGGTTGAACACCGGGGAGCTGTTTTTT
CASSLEPGTSGRLNTGELFF
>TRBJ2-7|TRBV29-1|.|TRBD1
TGCAGCGTTGGTAAAGGGGGCGACGAGCAGTACTTC
CSVGKGGDEQYF
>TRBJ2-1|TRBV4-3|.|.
TGCGCCAGCAGCCAAGATTGGGCGGGGTACAATGAGCAGTTCTTC
CASSQDWAGYNEQFF
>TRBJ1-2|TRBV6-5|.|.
TGTGCCAGCAGTTACTCGTACGGTGAAAACTATGGCTACACCTTC
CASSYSYGENYGYTF
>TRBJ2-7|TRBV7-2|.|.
TGTGCCAGCAGCTTGGGGATGCCAGGAGGTGGTTACGAGCAGTACTTC
CASSLGMPGGGYEQYF
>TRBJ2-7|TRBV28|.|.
TGTGCCAGCAAGACAGTAGTCGCCTACGAGCAGTACTTC
CASKTVVAYEQYF
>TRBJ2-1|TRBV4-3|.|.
TGCGCCAGCAGCCAAGCGGGGGCTCAATACAATGAGCAGTTCTTC
CASSQAGAQYNEQFF
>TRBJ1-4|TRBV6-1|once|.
TGTGCCAGCAGTGAAGTTCGGGAGTCATCGTACGGAAAACTGTTTTTT
CASSEVRESSYGKLFF
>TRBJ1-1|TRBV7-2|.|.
TGTGCCAGCAGCCTCTCCCGGGGGCAAACTGAAGCTTTCTTT
CASSLSRGQTEAFF